One T cell receptor (beta chain) is described in this entry. This sample is drawn from a study of CD8+CD57+ T cells in acquired aplastic anemia. With 4 bases removed from V and 2 bases from J, the gap between germline ends came to 6 bases. The CDR3 covers 12 residues. Germline V gives CDR1 MNHNS, CDR2 SASEGT. The use of genomic DNA as template underpinned the TCR beta VDJ and CDR3 profiling. In TCRdb, the reads were re-called with MiXCR into one record per CDR3 protein. The repertoire holds fewer than 200,000 distinct CDR3 sequences, with under 75% as singletons. The sample consisted of sorted CD4+, CD8+, or CD8+CD57+ T cells (not recorded which) from PBMCs. The rearrangement links TRBV6-1 to TRBJ2-7; D is ambiguous. The sequence was obtained from a human donor in good health. This CDR3 is CASSAPTYEQYF. In DNA form, the CDR3 reads TGTGCCAGCAGTGCCCCCACCTACGAGCAGTACTTC.